Listed here are 25 T cell receptor beta chains from one sample, sequenced in a study of identical twins. MiXCR, applied by TCRdb to the 5' RACE reads, yields one record per CDR3 protein. The data show 1.5 million to 2 million distinct CDR3 sequences, less than 35% seen once. The sample was cord blood. These receptors all stem from a newborn girl in good health.

This clonotype has only a few counts. The rearrangement links TRBV28 to TRBJ2-7; D might be TRBD2 (6 bases). The V gene's germline CDR1 is MDHEN and CDR2 SYDVKM. Trimming removed 6 bases from V and 2 bases from J, with 14 bases in between. CDR3 length: 14 residues. CDR3 in amino acids: CASSQMAGPYEQYF. CDR3 nucleotides: TGTGCCAGCAGCCAAATGGCGGGACCCTACGAGCAGTACTTC.

The chain joins TRBV20-1 to TRBJ2-7, with 13 bases that match TRBD2. This CDR3 has 14 amino acids. Trimming took 3 bases from V and 5 from J; bases not matched to a gene: 4. CDR1 is DFQATT and CDR2 is SNEGSKA in the germline V gene (reference sequence). The CDR3 is CSASSTSGRNEQYF. The CDR3 coding sequence is TGCAGTGCTAGCTCGACTAGCGGGAGGAACGAGCAGTACTTC.

V is TRBV2 and J is TRBJ2-3; TRBD2 matches at 10 bases. CDR3 length: 16 residues. V was clipped by 6 bases and J by 1 base; unmatched bases: 7. Germline CDR1 is SNHLY and CDR2 is FYNNEI. The CDR3 loop is CASRRTSGARTDTQYF. CDR3 DNA sequence: TGTGCCAGCAGACGGACTAGCGGTGCCCGCACAGATACGCAGTATTTT.

This clonotype was counted only a few times. The V call is TRBV14, the J call TRBJ1-2, with unresolved D. CDR1 SGHDN and CDR2 FVKESK come from the germline V gene. Trimming left V 0 bases short and J 0 bases short, with 8 bases between. This CDR3 is built from 15 residues. The CDR3: CASSQEDTPNYGYTF. In DNA form, the CDR3 reads TGTGCCAGCAGCCAAGAAGACACTCCTAACTATGGCTACACCTTC.

This clonotype has only one observation. V and J are TRBV12-3 or TRBV12-4 and TRBJ2-1; TRBD2 is a possible D gene (7 bases). Trimming took 7 bases from V and 5 from J, leaving 18 bases between them. This CDR3 is 15 amino acids long. The CDR3 sequence: CASNQGRLADNEQFF. For the CDR3, the DNA is TGTGCCAGCAACCAGGGGAGACTAGCTGACAATGAGCAGTTCTTC.

The table lists this clonotype with a few counts. The chain carries TRBV20-1 and TRBJ2-7; D is ambiguous. In germline, CDR1 is DFQATT, CDR2 SNEGSKA (reference sequence). Trimming pared 3 bases from V and 1 base from J, leaving 10 bases between. This CDR3 has 13 amino acids. In DNA form, the CDR3 reads TGCAGTGCTAGTGCCACCTCATCCTACGAGCAGTACTTC. Translated, it gives CSASATSSYEQYF.

This clonotype was seen repeatedly, ten times or more. This rearrangement joins TRBV29-1 to TRBJ2-1, with D possibly being TRBD2 (6 bases). Trimming removed 6 bases at V and 8 bases at J, with 14 bases between. Per the germline V gene, CDR1 is SQVTM and CDR2 is ANQGSEA. This CDR3 spans 12 amino acids. CDR3 DNA: TGCAGCGTCGCCACGGCGGGATATGAGCAGTTCTTC. Protein: CSVATAGYEQFF.

This clonotype was found once. CDR3 DNA: TGTGCCAGCAGCTTGACCGCACTAGCGGGTCACACAGATACGCAGTATTTT. Its protein is CASSLTALAGHTDTQYF. This rearrangement joins TRBV5-4 to TRBJ2-3; 9 nucleotides line up with TRBD2. Unmatched junction bases numbered 8, after V lost 1 base and J lost 2 bases. Germline V gene lookup returns CDR1 SGHNT and CDR2 YYREEE (reference sequence). CDR3 length equals 17 residues.

This clonotype came up a few times. The rearrangement uses TRBV28 and TRBJ2-7, with D unresolved. Germline values: CDR1 MDHEN, CDR2 SYDVKM. This CDR3 has 13 amino acids. V dropped 6 bases and J dropped 3 bases, with 12 bases sitting between them. The DNA for the CDR3 is TGTGCCAGCAGCACCTCGTCCCACTACGAGCAGTACTTC. Its protein product is CASSTSSHYEQYF.

This clonotype was observed a few times. The rearrangement uses TRBV7-9 and TRBJ2-1; D is uncertain. The CDR3 consists of 15 residues. V was cut by 5 bases and J by 0 bases, with 11 bases left in between. CDR1 SEHNR and CDR2 FQNEAQ come from the germline V gene (reference sequence). Here the CDR3 DNA reads TGTGCCAGCAGCGGGGTCCCCAGCTCCTACAATGAGCAGTTCTTC. Its protein is CASSGVPSSYNEQFF.

The rearrangement uses TRBV20-1 and TRBJ2-7; no reliable D call. Trimming cost V 6 bases and J 4 bases, with 10 bases left between them. This CDR3 comprises 11 residues. Germline assignment: CDR1 DFQATT and CDR2 SNEGSKA (reference sequence). As DNA, the CDR3 is TGCAGTGCCCCGAGTTGGTACGAGCAGTACTTC. This gives the protein CSAPSWYEQYF.

This clonotype has just a few counts. A read error may produce the germline difference seen at one junction end. The chain carries TRBV16 and TRBJ1-2, with TRBD1 identical over 10 bases. CDR1 and CDR2 from the germline V gene are KGHSY and FQNENV. This CDR3 is 14 amino acids long. CDR3 in amino acids: CASSQGQGNYGCTF. The CDR3 DNA follows: TGTGCCAGCAGCCAGGGACAGGGGAACTATGGCTGCACCTTC.

The J gene is TRBJ1-2, the V gene TRBV7-9; the D is unclear. Germline CDR1 SEHNR, CDR2 FQNEAQ (reference sequence). V dropped 2 bases and J dropped 4 bases, with 8 bases sitting between them. The CDR3 contains 13 residues. CDR3 residues: CASSLRSTYGYTF. CDR3 bases: TGTGCCAGCAGCTTACGCAGCACCTATGGCTACACCTTC.

V is TRBV2 and J is TRBJ1-1, with 11 nucleotides matching TRBD1. Germline loops: CDR1 SNHLY, CDR2 FYNNEI. CDR3 length: 17 amino acids. V was pared by 4 bases and J by 5 bases, with 12 bases of the junction left unmatched. The CDR3 DNA sequence: TGTGCCAGCAGTGTGGGATCCGGTGGGACAGGGGGGACTGAAGCTTTCTTT. This sequence encodes CASSVGSGGTGGTEAFF.

V and J are TRBV29-1 and TRBJ2-5; 9 bases agree with TRBD1. The end of the DNA aligns better with TRBJ2-4, so the J call may be wrong. The V gene's germline CDR1 is SQVTM and CDR2 ANQGSEA. This CDR3 region has 15 residues. DNA for the CDR3: TGCAGCGTCGTCGTGGCGGGACAGGGCAAAAACATTCAGTACTTC. Translation gives CSVVVAGQGKNIQYF.

There are a few counts of this clonotype. The chain is built from TRBV5-8 and TRBJ2-1, with D possibly TRBD1 on 6 matching bases. CDR3 length: 18 amino acids. Germline CDR1 and CDR2: SGHTS and YDEGEE. V dropped 3 bases and J dropped 0 bases, with 19 bases sitting between them. The CDR3 region is CASSSGQLDQSSYNEQFF. The CDR3 bases are TGTGCCAGCAGCTCCGGACAGTTAGACCAAAGCTCCTACAATGAGCAGTTCTTC.

Remarks on this clonotype: A single base separates this from a much larger clone, so it may be a read error. CDR3 loop: CASSSTAYNEQYF. In DNA form, the CDR3 reads TGCGCCAGCAGTTCCACAGCCTACAATGAGCAGTACTTC. The V gene is TRBV5-1, the J gene TRBJ2-7; no definite D call. Germline assignment: CDR1 SGHRS and CDR2 YFSETQ. The CDR3 is 13 amino acids. V was pared by 5 bases and J by 7 bases, with 16 bases between.

V and J are TRBV28 and TRBJ1-1; TRBD1 matches at 8 bases. Germline assignment: CDR1 MDHEN and CDR2 SYDVKM. Trimming removed 2 bases from V and 10 bases from J; junction bases left unmatched: 15. The CDR3 covers 16 residues. The CDR3 protein is CASSLVGDRFYGGAFF. The CDR3 nucleotides read TGTGCCAGCAGTTTAGTCGGGGACAGGTTTTATGGGGGAGCTTTCTTT. Drawing the rest from reference TRBV28 and TRBJ1-1, the complete variable domain is DVKVTQSSRYLVKRTGEKVFLECVQDMDHENMFWYRQDPGLGLRLIYFSYDVKMKEKGDIPEGYSVSREKKERFSLILESASTNQTSMYLCASSLVGDRFYGGAFFGQGTRLTVV.

This chain connects TRBV29-1 to TRBJ1-1; D might be TRBD1 (5 bases). V lost 4 bases and J 3 bases, leaving 12 bases between the germline ends. The CDR3 sequence is 13 residues long. CDR1 and CDR2 from the germline V gene are SQVTM and ANQGSEA. CDR3 bases: TGCAGCGTTGCAAGATCGGGGGACACTGAAGCTTTCTTT. It encodes CSVARSGDTEAFF.

In the case of this clonotype: An end of the junction differs from the germline gene, which may be a read error. The genes are TRBV20-1 and TRBJ2-4; TRBD2 aligns across 7 bases. The CDR3 runs 15 residues. Germline loops: CDR1 DFQATT, CDR2 SNEGSKA (reference sequence). CDR3 sequence (DNA): TGCAGTGCTAGAGATCCGAGACTAGCCAAATACATTCAGTACTTC. Amino acids: CSARDPRLAKYIQYF.

The table lists this clonotype with many counts. V is TRBV12-3 or TRBV12-4 and J is TRBJ2-7, with D hard to call. The V gene lost 6 bases and the J gene lost 5 bases, with 11 bases spanning the gap. CDR3 length equals 12 residues. The CDR3 spells CASSRDSHEQYF. As DNA, the CDR3 is TGTGCCAGCAGCCGAGACTCACACGAGCAGTACTTC.

J is TRBJ2-5 and V is TRBV2; 8 bases are a match to TRBD2. Germline V gene sequence: CDR1 SNHLY, CDR2 FYNNEI. The CDR3 length is 16 residues. Losses at the gene ends were 0 bases for V and 7 bases for J; bases not matched to a gene: 10. Written as DNA, the CDR3 is TGTGCCAGCAGTGAAGCCTGGGGACTAGAGGGGGGGACCCAGTACTTC. This sequence encodes CASSEAWGLEGGTQYF.

This chain joins TRBV28 and TRBJ2-5; D gene ambiguous. The ends were cut back, 4 bases at V and 11 bases at J, with 14 bases in the middle. Germline-derived CDR1 and CDR2 are MDHEN and SYDVKM. This CDR3 region has 12 residues. The CDR3 DNA reads as TGTGCCAGCAGTTATAACCTTAATGAGCAGTACTTC. Its protein product is CASSYNLNEQYF.

The chain links TRBV25-1 to TRBJ2-1; 9 positions match TRBD1. There are 15 residues in the CDR3. J was trimmed by 9 bases and V by 6 bases; bases with no gene match: 12. Germline CDR1 is MGHDK and CDR2 is SYGVNS. CDR3 coding DNA: TGTGCCAGCAGCTCCGGGACAGGGTTTTTTTTTGAGCAGTTCTTC. Its translation is CASSSGTGFFFEQFF.

This clonotype turned up a few times. CDR3 sequence reads: CASSDFLYGLLTYEQYF. In DNA form, the CDR3 reads TGTGCCAGCAGTGACTTCCTTTATGGGCTCCTTACCTACGAGCAGTACTTC. The chain recombines TRBV6-4 with TRBJ2-7; D uncertain. CDR1 and CDR2 (germline): MRHNA, SNTAGT. The CDR3 has 17 residues. Trimming pared 1 base from V and 2 bases from J, leaving 18 bases between.